This TCR beta chain was recorded in a study of low-dose radiotherapy and immunotherapy resistance in tumors. Overall study: Cohort 1 received 0.5 Gy per fraction every 2 weeks, totaling 6.5 Gy. A dose of 300 mg of oral aspirin was taken by patients daily for four cycles from cycle 1 day 1.

First-strand cDNA relied on TRAV- and TRBV-specific primers spanning alpha and beta chains. With a constant-region primer and a V-primer adapter, TCRs were subjected to around 20 PCR cycles of amplification. TCRdb fed the reads into MiXCR, producing one record per CDR3 protein. The sample yields 35,000 to 50,000 distinct CDR3 sequences, 31% seen once. Time point meaning: before trial treatment. The treatment that donors received included nivolumab, ipilimumab, aspirin, low-dose cyclophosphamide and low-dose radiotherapy. This clonotype was counted a few times. Germline assignment: CDR1 SNHLY and CDR2 FYNNEI. This CDR3 is built from 15 residues. The J segment lost 5 bases and the V segment lost 1 base, leaving 2 bases of the junction unmatched.

Here the sequenced sample was PBMCs, taken before treatment. V usage is TRBV2 and J usage is TRBJ2-2; 9 positions agree with TRBD1. The sequence derives from a male donor with gallbladder cancer. The CDR3 coding sequence is TGTGCCAGCAGTGAAGTGGACAGGGGTACCGGGGAGCTGTTTTTT. This gives the protein CASSEVDRGTGELFF.